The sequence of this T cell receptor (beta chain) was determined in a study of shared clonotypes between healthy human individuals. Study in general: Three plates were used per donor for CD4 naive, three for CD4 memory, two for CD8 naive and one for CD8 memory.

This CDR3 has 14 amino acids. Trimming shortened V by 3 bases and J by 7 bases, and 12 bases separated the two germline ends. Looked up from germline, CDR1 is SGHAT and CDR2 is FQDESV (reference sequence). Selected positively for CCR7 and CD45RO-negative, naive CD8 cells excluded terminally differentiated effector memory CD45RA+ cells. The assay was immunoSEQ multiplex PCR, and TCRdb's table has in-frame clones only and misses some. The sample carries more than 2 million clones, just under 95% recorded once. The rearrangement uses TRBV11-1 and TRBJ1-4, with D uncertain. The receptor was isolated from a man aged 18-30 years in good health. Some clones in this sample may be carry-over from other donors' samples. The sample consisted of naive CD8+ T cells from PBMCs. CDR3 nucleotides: TGTGCCAGCAGCTTCTACAGAGGGTCTGAAAAACTGTTTTTT. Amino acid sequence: CASSFYRGSEKLFF.